The clone carrying this T cell receptor (beta chain) appeared a single time. The sample is drawn from a study of blood T cell repertoires in COVID-19. Whole-study context: Both acute and convalescent COVID-19 samples were obtained from the United States, Italy and Spain. PBMCs, B-cell-depleted T cells, or T cells provided the cDNA or gDNA that made up the material.

Germline V gene lookup returns CDR1 ENHRY and CDR2 SYGVKD. With 6 bases removed from V and 4 bases from J, the gap between germline ends came to 9 bases. CDR3 size: 12 residues. Data came from immunoSEQ multiplex PCR; TCRdb stores just in-frame clones and leaves some out. The data show about 160,000 clones, roughly 90% seen once. The receptor was isolated from a man in his fifties with acute or convalescent COVID-19. The chain has TRBV10-3 and TRBJ1-1; tentatively, D is TRBD1 (5 bases). Sequenced material: peripheral blood. Written as DNA, the CDR3 is TGTGCCATCAGCAGGGAGGGCACTGAAGCTTTCTTT. As protein: CAISREGTEAFF.